Each of the 29 T cell receptor beta chains below was sequenced from the same sample in a study of a mutant IDH1 vaccine in newly diagnosed glioma. Time point meaning: week 11, during vaccination. Doses consisted of 300 ug of mutant IDH1 20-mer peptide each, paired with topical imiquimod. Some clones are missing from TCRdb's copy, which holds only in-frame ones; the method was immunoSEQ multiplex PCR. This table holds 110,000 or so clones, roughly 90% found once. These receptors have no known antigen. Sequenced material: PBMCs, taken from a glioma patient whose treatment included an IDH1 peptide vaccine. All receptors come from a woman aged 45-59 years with glioma.

The chain has TRBV10-1 and TRBJ1-1; 12 bases align to TRBD1. Trimming removed 10 bases from V and 6 bases from J; junction bases left unmatched: 18. The CDR3 has 17 residues. The germline gives CDR1 WNHNN, CDR2 SYGVQD (reference sequence). CDR3: CAIPQGGTGGIKAEAFF. CDR3 bases: TGCGCCATCCCCCAGGGAGGGACAGGGGGCATCAAAGCTGAAGCTTTCTTT.

The V call is TRBV15, the J call TRBJ2-1; D is perhaps TRBD2 (6 bases). The CDR3 is made up of 15 amino acids. Germline V lookup: CDR1 LNHNV, CDR2 YYDKDF (reference sequence). V was trimmed by 0 bases and J by 6 bases, leaving 12 bases between them. The CDR3 here is CATSRDLDYSNEQFF. The CDR3 bases are TGTGCCACCAGCAGAGATTTGGACTATTCCAATGAGCAGTTCTTC.

This clone has only one observation. The rearrangement joins TRBV28 to TRBJ2-7, with D possibly matching TRBD1 (6 bases). Trimming left V 7 bases short and J 5 bases short, with 18 bases between. CDR1 and CDR2 from the germline V gene are MDHEN and SYDVKM. The CDR3 is 14 amino acids. CDR3: CASNQLTGFDEQYF. CDR3 nucleotide sequence: TGTGCCAGCAATCAATTAACAGGGTTCGACGAGCAGTACTTC.

The V and J genes are TRBV11-3 and TRBJ1-1; D is undetermined. V dropped 1 base and J dropped 8 bases, with 11 bases sitting between them. The CDR3 contains 13 residues. CDR1 is SGHNT, CDR2 YENEEA, per germline. In DNA form, the CDR3 reads TGTGCCAGCAGCTTAGCTTTCGGGTCGGAAGCTTTCTTT. The encoded protein is CASSLAFGSEAFF.

The CDR3 region has the DNA TGCGCCAGCAGCTTGGACGGCCCAAACACTGAAGCTTTCTTT. This sequence encodes CASSLDGPNTEAFF. V is TRBV5-1 and J is TRBJ1-1, with D uncertain. The V and J ends lost 0 bases and 2 bases respectively, with 8 bases between them. The CDR3 contains 14 residues. The V gene's germline CDR1 is SGHRS and CDR2 YFSETQ.

This sequence joins TRBV13 and TRBJ2-3; tentatively, D is TRBD2 (6 bases). The CDR3 contains 16 residues. Trimming pared 4 bases from V and 2 bases from J, leaving 16 bases between. Looked up from germline, CDR1 is PRHDT and CDR2 is FYEKMQ (reference sequence). CDR3 sequence (DNA): TGTGCCAGCAGCTCCGCTAGCGCGACTCTCACAGATACGCAGTATTTT. It encodes CASSSASATLTDTQYF.

This clone was counted a single time. This chain joins TRBV7-9 and TRBJ2-7, with D perhaps matching TRBD2 (6 bases). Trimming removed 5 bases from V and 2 bases from J, with 13 bases in between. The CDR3 runs to 14 residues. Germline V gene lookup returns CDR1 SEHNR and CDR2 FQNEAQ (reference sequence). CDR3 nucleotides: TGTGCCAGCAGCCCGTGGGGCGGGACCTACGAGCAGTACTTC. Residues: CASSPWGGTYEQYF. Looking up the rest from reference TRBV7-9 and TRBJ2-7 gives the full variable domain: DTGVSQNPRHKITKRGQNVTFRCDPISEHNRLYWYRQTLGQGPEFLTYFQNEAQLEKSRLLSDRFSAERPKGSFSTLEIQRTEQGDSAMYLCASSPWGGTYEQYFGPGTRLTVT.

The rearrangement joins TRBV6-6 to TRBJ2-7; D ambiguous. V lost 2 bases and J lost 2, with 7 bases in between. Per germline, CDR1 MNHNY and CDR2 SVGAGI (reference sequence). The CDR3 sequence is 13 residues long. This chain's CDR3 is CASSYGLTYEQYF. The CDR3 DNA follows: TGTGCCAGCAGTTACGGATTGACCTACGAGCAGTACTTC.

As regards this clone: This specimen includes other DNA sequences encoding the same CDR3. The chain is built from TRBV5-1 and TRBJ1-2; TRBD1 agrees at 9 bases. V gave up 2 bases and J gave up 2 bases; unmatched junction bases: 1. The germline CDR1 and CDR2 sequences are SGHRS and YFSETQ. The CDR3 is made up of 14 amino acids. CDR3 sequence (DNA): TGCGCCAGCAGCTTAGACAGGGGGAACTATGGCTACACCTTC. Translation gives CASSLDRGNYGYTF.

The rearrangement joins TRBV5-4 to TRBJ1-6; D may be TRBD1 (5 bases). Looked up from germline, CDR1 is SGHNT and CDR2 is YYREEE (reference sequence). Trimming took off 0 bases at V and 8 bases at J, with 15 bases between the two ends. The CDR3 runs 16 residues. The CDR3 DNA sequence: TGTGCCAGCAGCTTGGTAATAGGGACTGAGGATTCACCCCTCCACTTT. Translating it yields CASSLVIGTEDSPLHF.

V gene TRBV6-5 combines with J gene TRBJ2-7, with D possibly matching TRBD1 (5 bases). With 2 bases removed from V and 1 base from J, the gap between germline ends came to 6 bases. In germline, CDR1 is MNHEY, CDR2 SVGAGI. This CDR3 has 13 residues. This chain's CDR3 is CASSYRGSYEQYF. The CDR3 DNA reads as TGTGCCAGCAGTTACAGGGGATCCTACGAGCAGTACTTC.

V is TRBV7-3 and J is TRBJ1-1; D possibly corresponds to TRBD1 (6 bases). This CDR3 contains 15 residues. Germline V gene sequence: CDR1 SGHTA, CDR2 FQGTGA. V was shortened by 1 base and J by 11 bases, with 20 bases between the two germline ends. The CDR3 nucleotides read TGTGCCAGCAGCTTAAATCCCAGACAGGAGAATAGGGCTTTCTTT. This gives the protein CASSLNPRQENRAFF.

The chain combines TRBV7-8 with TRBJ2-7; D is tentatively TRBD1 or TRBD2 (5 bases each). The CDR3 has 14 residues. The V and J ends lost 2 bases and 1 base respectively, with 9 bases between them. Germline CDR1 and CDR2: SGHVS and FQNEAQ. The CDR3 DNA sequence: TGTGCCAGCAGCTTAATCGGGGCGTCCTACGAGCAGTACTTC. As protein: CASSLIGASYEQYF.

The count of this clone is one. The sample carries other DNA sequences with the same CDR3. V and J are TRBV6-1 and TRBJ1-1; tentative D call: TRBD1 (5 bases). CDR3 length: 11 residues. CDR1 and CDR2 from the germline V gene are MNHNS and SASEGT. The V gene lost 8 bases and the J gene lost 10 bases, with 14 bases spanning the gap. CDR3 protein: CASVRGPAAFF. In nucleotides, the CDR3 is TGTGCCAGCGTAAGGGGCCCTGCAGCTTTCTTT.

The chain uses TRBV10-3 and TRBJ1-5, with no clear D. The CDR3 spans 13 residues. V lost 6 bases and J 3 bases, leaving 9 bases between the germline ends. Germline CDR1 reads ENHRY; CDR2 reads SYGVKD. Here the CDR3 DNA reads TGTGCCATCAGGGAATCCCACAATCAGCCCCAGCATTTT. Translating gives CAIRESHNQPQHF.

The V and J genes are TRBV5-4 and TRBJ2-2, with D perhaps matching TRBD2 (6 bases). This CDR3 spans 15 amino acids. Germline V lookup: CDR1 SGHNT, CDR2 YYREEE (reference sequence). V dropped 0 bases and J dropped 1 base, with 7 bases sitting between them. CDR3 sequence (DNA): TGTGCCAGCAGCTTGGTCGGGGGGAACACCGGGGAGCTGTTTTTT. Encoded protein: CASSLVGGNTGELFF.

The genes are TRBV4-1 and TRBJ1-5; possibly TRBD1 for D (5 bases). CDR3 length equals 15 residues. V was clipped by 3 bases and J by 1 base, with 10 bases between them. Germline V gene data show CDR1 as MGHRA and CDR2 as YSYEKL. The CDR3 spells CASSQGQTSNQPQHF. The CDR3 bases are TGCGCCAGCAGCCAGGGGCAGACCAGCAATCAGCCCCAGCATTTT.

The rearrangement joins TRBV10-1 to TRBJ2-7, with 7 bases identical to TRBD1. V shed 3 bases and J 6 bases; nucleotides not matched to a gene: 2. CDR1 is WNHNN, CDR2 SYGVQD, per germline (reference sequence). This CDR3 is built from 12 residues. The CDR3 region is CASSDYRGEQYF. For the CDR3, the DNA is TGCGCCAGCAGTGATTACAGGGGCGAGCAGTACTTC.

This clone was seen many times. The genes are TRBV29-1 and TRBJ2-7; D is unresolved. Germline CDR1 reads SQVTM; CDR2 reads ANQGSEA. The CDR3 is made up of 11 amino acids. The V end lost 7 bases, the J end lost 0 bases, and 7 bases lay between the germline ends. The CDR3 sequence is CSARNSYEQYF. As DNA, the CDR3 is TGCAGCGCACGGAACTCCTACGAGCAGTACTTC.

The CDR3, as DNA: TGTGCCAGCAGCAGGACAGGGGATGGCTACACCTTC. Translation: CASSRTGDGYTF. V and J are TRBV2 and TRBJ1-2, with TRBD1 identical over 9 bases. This CDR3 has 12 residues. V lost 6 bases to trimming and J lost 6 bases; unmatched junction nucleotides: 2. Germline CDR1 is SNHLY and CDR2 is FYNNEI.

The chain combines TRBV4-2 with TRBJ2-7, with a weak D call TRBD1 (6 bases). Germline V lookup: CDR1 LGHNA, CDR2 YNFKEQ. This CDR3 contains 16 residues. The V and J ends lost 0 bases and 4 bases respectively, with 16 bases between them. The CDR3 region is CASSQEQGPNRYEQYF. The CDR3 region has the DNA TGTGCCAGCAGCCAAGAGCAGGGGCCGAATCGGTACGAGCAGTACTTC.

The sample holds one count of this clone. The J gene is TRBJ2-3, the V gene TRBV30; 9 bases are shared with TRBD2. The CDR3 contains 17 residues. Trimming removed 1 base from V and 6 bases from J; junction bases left unmatched: 14. Per the germline V gene, CDR1 is GTSNPN and CDR2 is SVGIG (reference sequence). The CDR3 protein is CAWSAQGLAGPWDTQYF. The CDR3 nucleotides are TGTGCCTGGAGTGCCCAGGGGCTAGCGGGACCTTGGGATACGCAGTATTTT.

A note on this clone: A junction boundary mismatches the germline segment, possibly from a read error. V and J are TRBV10-3 and TRBJ2-4; D is unclear. This CDR3 comprises 13 residues. CDR1 and CDR2 (germline): ENHRY, SYGVKD. CDR3 in amino acids: CAISVGTKNIQYF. Here the CDR3 DNA reads TGTGCCATAAGTGTTGGGACCAAAAACATTCAGTACTTC.

This clone showed up just once. The chain couples TRBV18 to TRBJ1-3; 8 nucleotides match TRBD1. Germline V gene lookup returns CDR1 KGHSH and CDR2 LQKENI. Trimming cost V 3 bases and J 2 bases; bases outside gene matches: 3. This CDR3 contains 15 residues. CDR3: CASSPETGAGNTIYF. The CDR3 region has the DNA TGTGCCAGCTCACCCGAGACAGGGGCTGGAAACACCATATATTTT.

This chain connects TRBV9 to TRBJ2-3, with a weak D call TRBD2 (6 bases). This CDR3 contains 14 residues. Germline lookup yields CDR1 SGDLS and CDR2 YYNGEE. V was cut by 7 bases and J by 1 base, with 13 bases left in between. The CDR3 protein is CASGLAIGTDTQYF. CDR3 in DNA: TGTGCCAGCGGGCTAGCGATTGGCACAGATACGCAGTATTTT.

The J gene is TRBJ2-7, the V gene TRBV13; TRBD1 aligns across 9 bases. CDR3 length: 14 residues. CDR1 PRHDT and CDR2 FYEKMQ come from the germline V gene (reference sequence). Trimming at V came to 4 bases and at J to 4 bases, leaving 5 bases not matched to a gene. In nucleotides, the CDR3 is TGTGCCAGCAGCTCGGGACAGGGAGGTTACGAGCAGTACTTC. Protein product: CASSSGQGGYEQYF.

V is TRBV7-2 and J is TRBJ2-3; 8 bases align to TRBD2. The germline V gene encodes CDR1 SGHTA and CDR2 FQGNSA. V trimming: 1 base; J trimming: 5 bases; junction bases outside the gene matches: 2. The CDR3 totals 14 residues. This CDR3 reads CASSLGLAGDTQYF. The CDR3 DNA reads TGTGCCAGCAGCTTAGGGCTAGCGGGAGATACGCAGTATTTT.

DNA for the CDR3: TGTGCCAGTAGTATAGACAGGGGGCGAATGGCTTTCTTT. Protein sequence: CASSIDRGRMAFF. V gene TRBV19 combines with J gene TRBJ1-1; 8 nucleotides align to TRBD1. Germline V gene sequence: CDR1 LNHDA, CDR2 SQIVND (reference sequence). Trimming cost V 0 bases and J 11 bases; bases outside gene matches: 5. This CDR3 has 13 amino acids.

The chain couples TRBV2 to TRBJ2-2, with D uncertain. This CDR3 is 14 amino acids long. Trimming removed 6 bases at V and 4 bases at J, with 12 bases between. Germline values: CDR1 SNHLY, CDR2 FYNNEI. CDR3 coding DNA: TGTGCCAGCAGAGGAAATCGACGCACCGGGGAGCTGTTTTTT. Translated: CASRGNRRTGELFF.